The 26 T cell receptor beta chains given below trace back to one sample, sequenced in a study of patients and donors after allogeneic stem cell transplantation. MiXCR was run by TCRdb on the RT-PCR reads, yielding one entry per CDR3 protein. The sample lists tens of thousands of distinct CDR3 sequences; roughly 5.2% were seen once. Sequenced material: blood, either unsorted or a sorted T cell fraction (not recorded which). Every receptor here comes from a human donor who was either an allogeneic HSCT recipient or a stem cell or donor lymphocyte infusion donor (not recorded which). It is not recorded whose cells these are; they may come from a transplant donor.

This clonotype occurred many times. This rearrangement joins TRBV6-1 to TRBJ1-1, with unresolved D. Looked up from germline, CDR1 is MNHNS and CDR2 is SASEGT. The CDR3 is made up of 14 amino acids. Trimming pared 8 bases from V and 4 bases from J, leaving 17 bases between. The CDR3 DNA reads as TGTGCCAGCTTCTGGGGTCTGGGAGGCACTGAAGCTTTCTTT. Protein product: CASFWGLGGTEAFF.

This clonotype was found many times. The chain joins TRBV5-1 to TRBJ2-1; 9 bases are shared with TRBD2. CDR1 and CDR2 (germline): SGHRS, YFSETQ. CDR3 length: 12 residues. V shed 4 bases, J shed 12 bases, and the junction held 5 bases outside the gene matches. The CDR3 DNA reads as TGCGCCAGCAGCGAGGGACTAGCTGGGCAGTTCTTC. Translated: CASSEGLAGQFF.

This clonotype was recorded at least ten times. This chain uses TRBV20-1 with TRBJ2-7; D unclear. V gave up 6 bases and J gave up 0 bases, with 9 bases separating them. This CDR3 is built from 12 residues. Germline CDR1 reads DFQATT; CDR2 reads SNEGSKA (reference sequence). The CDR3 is CSAPKGSYEQYF. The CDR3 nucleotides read TGCAGTGCCCCGAAGGGCTCCTACGAGCAGTACTTC.

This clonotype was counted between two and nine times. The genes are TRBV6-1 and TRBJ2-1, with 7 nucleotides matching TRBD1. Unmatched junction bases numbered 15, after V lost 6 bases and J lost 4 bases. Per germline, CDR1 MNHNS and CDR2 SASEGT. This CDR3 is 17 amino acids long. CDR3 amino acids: CASSASLEQGLYNEQFF. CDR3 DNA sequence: TGTGCCAGCAGCGCTTCCTTGGAACAGGGGTTGTACAATGAGCAGTTCTTC.

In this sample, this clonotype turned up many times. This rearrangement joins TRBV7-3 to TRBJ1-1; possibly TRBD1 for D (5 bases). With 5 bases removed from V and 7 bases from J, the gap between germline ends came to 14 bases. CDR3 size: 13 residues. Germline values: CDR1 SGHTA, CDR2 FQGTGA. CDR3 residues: CASSPGPTVEAFF. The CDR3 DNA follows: TGTGCCAGCAGCCCCGGGCCGACAGTTGAAGCTTTCTTT. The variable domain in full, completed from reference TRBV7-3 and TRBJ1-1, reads GAGVSQTPSNKVTEKGKYVELRCDPISGHTALYWYRQSLGQGPEFLIYFQGTGAADDSGLPNDRFFAVRPEGSVSTLKIQRTERGDSAVYLCASSPGPTVEAFFGQGTRLTVV.

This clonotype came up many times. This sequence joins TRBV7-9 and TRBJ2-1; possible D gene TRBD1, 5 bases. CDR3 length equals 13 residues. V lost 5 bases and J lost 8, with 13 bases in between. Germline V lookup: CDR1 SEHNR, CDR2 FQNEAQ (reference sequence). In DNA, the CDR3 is TGTGCCAGCAGCGATCAGGGATTCGATGAGCAGTTCTTC. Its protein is CASSDQGFDEQFF.

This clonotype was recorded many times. The CDR3 region is CASSSQTNFNVLTF. CDR3 nucleotides: TGTGCCAGCAGTTCTCAGACCAACTTCAACGTCCTGACTTTC. The chain employs TRBV28 and TRBJ2-6; unclear D gene. Per germline, CDR1 MDHEN and CDR2 SYDVKM. The CDR3 contains 14 residues. Deletions cut 4 bases from V and 9 bases from J, with 13 bases between.

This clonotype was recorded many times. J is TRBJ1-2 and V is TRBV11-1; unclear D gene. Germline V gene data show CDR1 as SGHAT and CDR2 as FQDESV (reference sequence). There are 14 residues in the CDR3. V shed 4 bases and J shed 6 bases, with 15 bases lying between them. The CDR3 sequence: CASSSIPSGNGYTF. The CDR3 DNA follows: TGTGCCAGCAGCTCAATCCCTTCGGGGAATGGCTACACCTTC.

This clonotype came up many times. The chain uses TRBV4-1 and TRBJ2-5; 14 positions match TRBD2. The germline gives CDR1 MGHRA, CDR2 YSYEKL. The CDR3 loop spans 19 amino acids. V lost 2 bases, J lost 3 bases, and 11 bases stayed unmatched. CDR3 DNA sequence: TGCGCCAGCAGCCAACACCTTTCTCGACTAGCGGGGGGGAAAGAGACCCAGTACTTC. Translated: CASSQHLSRLAGGKETQYF.

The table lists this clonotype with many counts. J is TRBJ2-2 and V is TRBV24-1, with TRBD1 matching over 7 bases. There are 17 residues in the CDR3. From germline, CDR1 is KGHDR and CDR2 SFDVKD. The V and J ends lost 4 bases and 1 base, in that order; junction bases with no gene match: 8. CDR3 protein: CATSDSDDRVNTGELFF. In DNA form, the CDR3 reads TGTGCCACCAGTGACTCCGACGACAGGGTGAACACCGGGGAGCTGTTTTTT.

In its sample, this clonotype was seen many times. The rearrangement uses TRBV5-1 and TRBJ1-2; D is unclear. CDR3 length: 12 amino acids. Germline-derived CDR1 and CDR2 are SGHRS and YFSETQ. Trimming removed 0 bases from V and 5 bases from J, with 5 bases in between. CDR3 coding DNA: TGCGCCAGCAGCTTGGACCAGTATGGCTACACCTTC. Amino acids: CASSLDQYGYTF.

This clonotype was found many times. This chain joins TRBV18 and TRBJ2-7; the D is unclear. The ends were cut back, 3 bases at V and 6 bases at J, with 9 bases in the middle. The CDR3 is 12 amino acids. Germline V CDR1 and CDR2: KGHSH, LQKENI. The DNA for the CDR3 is TGTGCCAGCTCACCCCTCGACTCCGAGCAGTACTTC. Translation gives CASSPLDSEQYF.

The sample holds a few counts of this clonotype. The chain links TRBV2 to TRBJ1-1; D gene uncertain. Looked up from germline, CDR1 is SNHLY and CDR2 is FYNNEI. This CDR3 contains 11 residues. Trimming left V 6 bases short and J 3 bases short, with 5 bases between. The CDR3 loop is CASRTDTEAFF. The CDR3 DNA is TGTGCCAGCAGGACGGACACTGAAGCTTTCTTT.

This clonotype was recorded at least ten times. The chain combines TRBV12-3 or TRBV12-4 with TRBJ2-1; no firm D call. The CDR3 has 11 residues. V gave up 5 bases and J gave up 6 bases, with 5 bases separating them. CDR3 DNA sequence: TGTGCCAGCAGTACTTTCAATGAGCAGTTCTTC. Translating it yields CASSTFNEQFF.

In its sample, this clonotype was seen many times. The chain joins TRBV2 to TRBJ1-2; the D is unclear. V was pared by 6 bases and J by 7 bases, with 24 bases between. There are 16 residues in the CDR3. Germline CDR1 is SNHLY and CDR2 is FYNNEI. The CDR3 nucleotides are TGTGCCAGCAGGGAGGGCGGCGGACGGCTTGCCGGTGGCTACACCTTC. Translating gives CASREGGGRLAGGYTF.

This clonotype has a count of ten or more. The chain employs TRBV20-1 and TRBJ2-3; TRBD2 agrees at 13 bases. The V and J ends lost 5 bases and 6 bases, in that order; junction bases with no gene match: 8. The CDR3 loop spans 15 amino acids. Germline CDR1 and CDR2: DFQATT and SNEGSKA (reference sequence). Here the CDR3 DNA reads TGCAGTGCTTTAGGGACTAGCGGGGTTACGGATACGCAGTATTTT. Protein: CSALGTSGVTDTQYF.

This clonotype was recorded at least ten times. CDR3 region: CASSLIGVEADTQYF. The CDR3 nucleotides are TGTGCCAGCAGCCTCATAGGAGTCGAGGCAGATACGCAGTATTTT. V usage is TRBV28 and J usage is TRBJ2-3; D not certain. The CDR3 spans 15 residues. V was clipped by 6 bases and J by 4 bases, with 17 bases between them. CDR1 and CDR2 (germline): MDHEN, SYDVKM.

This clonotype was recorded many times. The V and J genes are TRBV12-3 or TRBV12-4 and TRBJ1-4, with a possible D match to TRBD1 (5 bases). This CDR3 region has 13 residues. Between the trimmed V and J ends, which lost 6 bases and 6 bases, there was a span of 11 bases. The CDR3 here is CASSQWGDEKLFF. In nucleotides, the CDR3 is TGTGCCAGCAGCCAGTGGGGCGATGAAAAACTGTTTTTT.

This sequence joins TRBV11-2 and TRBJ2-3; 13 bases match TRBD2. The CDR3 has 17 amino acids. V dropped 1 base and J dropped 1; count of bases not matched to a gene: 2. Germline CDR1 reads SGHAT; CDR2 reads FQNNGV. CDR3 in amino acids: CASSLVLAGGGTDTQYF. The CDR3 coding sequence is TGTGCCAGCAGCTTAGTACTAGCGGGGGGGGGCACAGATACGCAGTATTTT.

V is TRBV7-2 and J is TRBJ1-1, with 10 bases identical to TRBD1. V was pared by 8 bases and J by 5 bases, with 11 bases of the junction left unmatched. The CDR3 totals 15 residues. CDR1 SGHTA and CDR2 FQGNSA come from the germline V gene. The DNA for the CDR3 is TGTGCCAGCTCAACCGGATGGACAGGGGGAACTGAAGCTTTCTTT. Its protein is CASSTGWTGGTEAFF.

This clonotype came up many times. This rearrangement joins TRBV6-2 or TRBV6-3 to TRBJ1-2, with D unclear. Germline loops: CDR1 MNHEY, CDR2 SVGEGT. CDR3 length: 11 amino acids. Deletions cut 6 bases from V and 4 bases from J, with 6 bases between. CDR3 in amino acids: CASSVLYGYTF. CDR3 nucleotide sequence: TGTGCCAGCAGCGTTCTCTATGGCTACACCTTC.

CDR3 loop: CASSLEGGRYNEQFF. In nucleotides, the CDR3 is TGCGCCAGCAGCTTGGAGGGGGGGCGGTACAATGAGCAGTTCTTC. The chain combines TRBV5-1 with TRBJ2-1; D might be TRBD2 (7 bases). The CDR3 contains 15 residues. V was trimmed by 0 bases and J by 4 bases, leaving 11 bases between them. The germline V gene encodes CDR1 SGHRS and CDR2 YFSETQ. The whole variable domain, filled in from reference TRBV5-1 and TRBJ2-1, reads KAGVTQTPRYLIKTRGQQVTLSCSPISGHRSVSWYQQTPGQGLQFLFEYFSETQRNKGNFPGRFSGRQFSNSRSEMNVSTLELGDSALYLCASSLEGGRYNEQFFGPGTRLTVL.

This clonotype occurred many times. This chain's CDR3 is CSARGTSGRARDTQYF. The CDR3 nucleotides read TGCAGTGCTAGAGGGACTAGCGGGAGGGCCAGGGATACGCAGTATTTT. The rearrangement joins TRBV20-1 to TRBJ2-3; 15 bases are shared with TRBD2. The V and J ends lost 1 base and 6 bases, in that order; junction bases with no gene match: 5. The CDR3 has 16 amino acids. In germline, CDR1 is DFQATT, CDR2 SNEGSKA (reference sequence).

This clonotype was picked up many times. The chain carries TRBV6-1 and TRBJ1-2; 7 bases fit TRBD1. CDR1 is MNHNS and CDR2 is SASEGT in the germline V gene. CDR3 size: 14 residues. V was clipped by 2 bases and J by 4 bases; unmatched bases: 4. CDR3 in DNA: TGTGCCAGCAGTGAACGCCGGGACAGCTATGGCTACACCTTC. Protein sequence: CASSERRDSYGYTF.

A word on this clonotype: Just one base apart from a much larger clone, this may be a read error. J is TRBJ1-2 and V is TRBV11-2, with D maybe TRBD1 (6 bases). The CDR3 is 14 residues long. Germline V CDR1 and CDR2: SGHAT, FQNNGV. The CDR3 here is CASSLEPGVGGYSF. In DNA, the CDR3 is TGTGCCAGCAGCTTAGAACCAGGGGTCGGTGGCTACTCCTTC. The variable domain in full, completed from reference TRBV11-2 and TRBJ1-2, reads EAGVAQSPRYKIIEKRQSVAFWCNPISGHATLYWYQQILGQGPKLLIQFQNNGVVDDSQLPKDRFSAERLKGVDSTLKIQPAKLEDSAVYLCASSLEPGVGGYSFGSGTRLTVV.

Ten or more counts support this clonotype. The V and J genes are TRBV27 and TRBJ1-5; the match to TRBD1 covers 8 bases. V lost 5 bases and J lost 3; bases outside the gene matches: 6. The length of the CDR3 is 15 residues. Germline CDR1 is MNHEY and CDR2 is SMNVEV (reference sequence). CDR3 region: CASSQGTGPNQPQHF. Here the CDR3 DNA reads TGTGCCAGCAGTCAAGGGACAGGCCCCAATCAGCCCCAGCATTTT.